The 12 T cell receptor beta chains below were found in one sample sequenced in a study of T-cell reconstitution after alpha-beta-depleted transplantation in children. Preparation of the TCRbeta library involved a method that used unique molecular identifiers. TCRdb reprocessed the PCR reads with MiXCR, giving one entry per CDR3 protein. The sample lists 200,000 to 250,000 distinct CDR3 sequences, roughly 8.3% occurring once. Material: PBMCs, mostly from graft donor cells, obtained 360 days after TCRalphabeta/CD19-depleted stem cell transplant. All receptors come from a male patient between 2 and 10 years old who had a stem cell transplant for acute myeloid leukemia, so the T cells may come from the graft donor.

This sequence joins TRBV18 and TRBJ2-7; tentative D call: TRBD1 (6 bases). The CDR3 length is 13 residues. V lost 5 bases and J 9 bases, leaving 17 bases between the germline ends. Germline-derived CDR1 and CDR2 are KGHSH and LQKENI. This CDR3 reads CASSSRQATGQYV. Here the CDR3 DNA reads TGTGCCAGCTCATCCCGACAGGCGACCGGGCAGTACGTC.

The chain is built from TRBV11-2 and TRBJ2-7; 10 nucleotides match TRBD1. The CDR3 runs to 15 residues. Trimming removed 5 bases from V and 1 base from J; junction bases left unmatched: 5. The V gene's germline CDR1 is SGHAT and CDR2 FQNNGV. CDR3 in amino acids: CASSPGQGFSYEQYV. The CDR3 coding sequence is TGTGCCAGCAGCCCGGGACAGGGGTTTTCCTACGAGCAGTACGTC.

This clonotype was counted only a few times. The chain joins TRBV13 to TRBJ2-1, with 9 bases identical to TRBD2. V lost 0 bases to trimming and J lost 0 bases; unmatched junction nucleotides: 12. This CDR3 has 20 residues. Per the germline V gene, CDR1 is PRHDT and CDR2 is FYEKMQ (reference sequence). DNA of the CDR3: TGTGCCAGCAGCTTAGGCCTGGGCGGGAGGGACCTAGTCTCCTACAATGAGCAGTTCTTC. Protein product: CASSLGLGGRDLVSYNEQFF.

There are a few counts of this clonotype. V gene TRBV12-3 or TRBV12-4 combines with J gene TRBJ2-6; 7 bases are shared with TRBD1. V trimming: 6 bases; J trimming: 0 bases; junction bases outside the gene matches: 8. CDR3 length equals 17 residues. Here the CDR3 reads CASSPGQRNSGANVLTF. The CDR3 nucleotides read TGTGCCAGCAGCCCGGGACAGCGAAACTCTGGGGCCAACGTCCTGACTTTC.

This clonotype was counted a few times. This sequence joins TRBV4-3 and TRBJ2-7; the D gene is possibly TRBD1 (6 bases). CDR1 is LGHNA and CDR2 is YSLEER in the germline V gene. The V end lost 3 bases, the J end lost 4 bases, and 16 bases lay between the germline ends. The CDR3 has 15 residues. CDR3 bases: TGCGCCAGCAGCCACACCCAGAAACAGGGATACGAGCAGTACTTC. It is translated as CASSHTQKQGYEQYF.

This chain uses TRBV4-2 with TRBJ2-3, with TRBD1 identical over 8 bases. The length of the CDR3 is 15 residues. The J segment lost 2 bases and the V segment lost 4 bases, leaving 5 bases of the junction unmatched. Germline lookup yields CDR1 LGHNA and CDR2 YNFKEQ. The CDR3 nucleotides read TGTGCCAGCAGCCGGGACAGGTGGTCCACAGATACGCAGTATTTT. It is translated as CASSRDRWSTDTQYF.

This clonotype was observed a few times. This chain links TRBV7-6 with TRBJ2-1; 10 nucleotides match TRBD2. The germline V gene encodes CDR1 SGHVS and CDR2 FNYEAQ. The CDR3 consists of 16 residues. V lost 4 bases and J lost 6; bases outside the gene matches: 9. The CDR3 DNA reads as TGTGCCAGCAGCTGGAAACTAGCGGGGAGTCCCAATGAGCAGTTCTTC. The encoded protein is CASSWKLAGSPNEQFF.

Ten or more counts support this clonotype. The V call is TRBV15, the J call TRBJ2-3; D is unclear. This CDR3 region has 12 residues. Germline CDR1 LNHNV, CDR2 YYDKDF (reference sequence). Trimming took off 5 bases at V and 7 bases at J, with 10 bases between the two ends. CDR3 nucleotides: TGTGCCACCAGCCCAGCTTCCAATACGCAGTATTTT. Its protein is CATSPASNTQYF.

The sample holds many counts of this clonotype. The chain combines TRBV20-1 with TRBJ1-1; D gene unclear. The CDR3 sequence is 15 residues long. The germline V and J ends were trimmed by 0 bases and 0 bases, with 11 bases remaining between them. The germline gives CDR1 DFQATT, CDR2 SNEGSKA (reference sequence). Here the CDR3 reads CSARDGGMMNTEAFF. The CDR3 DNA follows: TGCAGTGCTAGAGATGGAGGGATGATGAACACTGAAGCTTTCTTT.

This clonotype was observed a handful of times. This sequence joins TRBV10-2 and TRBJ2-1; unclear D gene. The CDR3 spans 14 residues. Trimming stripped 6 bases from V and 5 bases from J, with 14 bases between. Germline V CDR1 and CDR2: WSHSY, SAAADI. The CDR3 DNA sequence: TGCGCCAGCAGGGACGTCGCCCTTAACAATGAGCAGTTCTTC. It codes for CASRDVALNNEQFF.

J is TRBJ1-1 and V is TRBV7-9; D unclear. The CDR3 is made up of 14 amino acids. V was pared by 2 bases and J by 5 bases, with 12 bases between. The germline CDR1 and CDR2 sequences are SEHNR and FQNEAQ (reference sequence). CDR3 protein: CASSLINGVTEAFF. DNA for the CDR3: TGTGCCAGCAGCTTAATTAATGGGGTGACTGAAGCTTTCTTT.

Ten or more counts support this clonotype. This chain links TRBV7-2 with TRBJ1-1, with D uncertain. The CDR3 length is 14 residues. Germline V gene sequence: CDR1 SGHTA, CDR2 FQGNSA. The V and J ends lost 1 base and 2 bases respectively, with 8 bases between them. CDR3 in amino acids: CASSLGGSNTEAFF. DNA of the CDR3: TGTGCCAGCAGCTTAGGAGGGTCCAACACTGAAGCTTTCTTT.